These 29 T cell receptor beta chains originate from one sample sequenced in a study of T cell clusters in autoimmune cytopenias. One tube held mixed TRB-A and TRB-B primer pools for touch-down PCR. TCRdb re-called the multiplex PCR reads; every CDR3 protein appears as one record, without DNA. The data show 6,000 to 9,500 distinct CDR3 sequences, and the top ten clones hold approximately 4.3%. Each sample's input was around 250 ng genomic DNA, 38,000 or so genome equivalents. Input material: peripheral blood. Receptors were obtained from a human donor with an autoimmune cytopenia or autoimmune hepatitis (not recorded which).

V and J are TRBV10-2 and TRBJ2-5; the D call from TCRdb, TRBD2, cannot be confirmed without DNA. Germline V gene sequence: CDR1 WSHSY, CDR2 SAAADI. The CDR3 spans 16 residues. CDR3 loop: CASSDWGGVPDETQYF.

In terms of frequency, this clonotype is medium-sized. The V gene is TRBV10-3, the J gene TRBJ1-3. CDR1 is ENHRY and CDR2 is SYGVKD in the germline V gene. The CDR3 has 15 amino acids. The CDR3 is CAISLDQNSGNTIYF.

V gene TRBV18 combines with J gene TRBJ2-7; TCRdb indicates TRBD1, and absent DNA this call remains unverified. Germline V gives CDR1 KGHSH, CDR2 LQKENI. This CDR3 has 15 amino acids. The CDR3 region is CASSPRRTPSYEQYF.

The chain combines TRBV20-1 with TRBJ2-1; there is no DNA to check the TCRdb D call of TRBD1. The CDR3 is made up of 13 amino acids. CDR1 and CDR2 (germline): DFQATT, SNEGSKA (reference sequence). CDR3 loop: CSARATGPTGQFF.

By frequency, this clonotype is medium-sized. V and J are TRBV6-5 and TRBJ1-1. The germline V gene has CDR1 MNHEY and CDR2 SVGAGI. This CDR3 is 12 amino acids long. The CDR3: CASSYTNTEAFF.

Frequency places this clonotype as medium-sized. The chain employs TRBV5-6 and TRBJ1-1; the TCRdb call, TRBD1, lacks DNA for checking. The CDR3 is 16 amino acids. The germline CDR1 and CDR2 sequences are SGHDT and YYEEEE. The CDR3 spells CASSLVITGKKAEAFF.

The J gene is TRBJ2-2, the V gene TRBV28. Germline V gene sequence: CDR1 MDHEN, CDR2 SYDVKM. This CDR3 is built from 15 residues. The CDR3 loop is CASREQTSNTGELFF.

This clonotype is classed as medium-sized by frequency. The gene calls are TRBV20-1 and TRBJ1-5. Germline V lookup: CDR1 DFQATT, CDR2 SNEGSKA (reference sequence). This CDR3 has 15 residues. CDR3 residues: CSARDAEYSNQPQHF.

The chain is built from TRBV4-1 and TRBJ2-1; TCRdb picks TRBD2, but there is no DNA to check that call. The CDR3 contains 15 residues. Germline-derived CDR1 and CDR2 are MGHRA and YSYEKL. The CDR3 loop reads CASSPTSGAYNEQFF.

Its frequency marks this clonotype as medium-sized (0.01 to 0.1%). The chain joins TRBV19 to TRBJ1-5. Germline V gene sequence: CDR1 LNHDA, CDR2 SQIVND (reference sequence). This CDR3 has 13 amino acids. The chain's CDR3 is CATTHPGTQPQHF.

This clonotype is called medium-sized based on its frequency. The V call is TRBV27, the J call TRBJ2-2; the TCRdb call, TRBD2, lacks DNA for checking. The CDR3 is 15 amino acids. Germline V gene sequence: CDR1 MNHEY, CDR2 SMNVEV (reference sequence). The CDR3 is CASSLEGVGTGELFF.

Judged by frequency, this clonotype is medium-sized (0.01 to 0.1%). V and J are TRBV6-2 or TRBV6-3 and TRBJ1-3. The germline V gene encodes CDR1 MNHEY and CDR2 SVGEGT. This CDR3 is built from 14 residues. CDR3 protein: CASSSTEDGNTIYF.

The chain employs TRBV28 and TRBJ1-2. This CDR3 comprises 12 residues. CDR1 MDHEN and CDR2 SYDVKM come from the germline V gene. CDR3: CASSPPRLGYTF.

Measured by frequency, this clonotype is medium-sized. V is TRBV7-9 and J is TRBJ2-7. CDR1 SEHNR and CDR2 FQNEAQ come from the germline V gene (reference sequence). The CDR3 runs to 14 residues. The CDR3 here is CASSLILGLGEQYF.

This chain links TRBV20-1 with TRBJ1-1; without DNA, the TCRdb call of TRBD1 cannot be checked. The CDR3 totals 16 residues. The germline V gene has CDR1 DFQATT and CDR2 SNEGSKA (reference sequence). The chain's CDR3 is CSATPGVPRMNTEAFF.

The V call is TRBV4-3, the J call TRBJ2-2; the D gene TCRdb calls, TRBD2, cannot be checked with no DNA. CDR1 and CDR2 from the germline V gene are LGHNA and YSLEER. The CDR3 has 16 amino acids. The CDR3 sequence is CASSQGTSGYTGELFF.

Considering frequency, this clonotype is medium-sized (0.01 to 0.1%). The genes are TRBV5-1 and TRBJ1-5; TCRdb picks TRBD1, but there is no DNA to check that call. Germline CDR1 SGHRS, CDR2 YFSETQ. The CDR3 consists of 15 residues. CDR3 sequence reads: CASSLAGAVNQPQHF.

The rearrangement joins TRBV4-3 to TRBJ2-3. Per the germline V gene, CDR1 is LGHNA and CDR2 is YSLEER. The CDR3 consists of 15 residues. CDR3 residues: CASSQDNRPWDTQYF.

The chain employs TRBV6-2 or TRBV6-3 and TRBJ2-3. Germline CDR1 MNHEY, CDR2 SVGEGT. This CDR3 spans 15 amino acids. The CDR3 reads CASSQHKRGSDTQYF.

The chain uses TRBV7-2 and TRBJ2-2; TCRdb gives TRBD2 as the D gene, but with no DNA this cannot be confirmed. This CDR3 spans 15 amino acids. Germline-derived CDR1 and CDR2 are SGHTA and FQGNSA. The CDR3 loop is CASSGTSGSPGELFF.

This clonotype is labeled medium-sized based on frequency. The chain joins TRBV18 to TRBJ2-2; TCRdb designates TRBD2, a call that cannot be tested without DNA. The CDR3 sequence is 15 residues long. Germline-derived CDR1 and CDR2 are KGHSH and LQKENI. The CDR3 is CASSAGLAGTGELFF.

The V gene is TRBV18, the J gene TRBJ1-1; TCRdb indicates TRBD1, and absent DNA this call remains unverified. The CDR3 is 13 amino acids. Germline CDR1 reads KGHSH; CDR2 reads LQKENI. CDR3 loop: CASSARVNTEAFF. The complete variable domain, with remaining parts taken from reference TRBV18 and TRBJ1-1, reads NAGVMQNPRHLVRRRGQEARLRCSPMKGHSHVYWYRQLPEEGLKFMVYLQKENIIDESGMPKERFSAEFPKEGPSILRIQQVVRGDSAAYFCASSARVNTEAFFGQGTRLTVV.

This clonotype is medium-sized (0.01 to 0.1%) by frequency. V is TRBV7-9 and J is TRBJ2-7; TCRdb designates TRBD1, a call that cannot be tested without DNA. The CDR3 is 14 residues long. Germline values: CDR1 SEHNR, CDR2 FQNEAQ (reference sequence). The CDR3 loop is CASSLVTGYYEQYF.

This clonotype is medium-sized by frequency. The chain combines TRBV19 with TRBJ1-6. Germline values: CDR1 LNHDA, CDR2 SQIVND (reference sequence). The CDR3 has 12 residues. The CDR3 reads CASSIADGPLHF.

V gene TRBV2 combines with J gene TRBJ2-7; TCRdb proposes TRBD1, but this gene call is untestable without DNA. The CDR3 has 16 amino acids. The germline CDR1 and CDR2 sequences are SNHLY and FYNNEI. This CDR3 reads CASSEMAGRVRYEQYF. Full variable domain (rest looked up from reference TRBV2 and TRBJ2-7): EPEVTQTPSHQVTQMGQEVILRCVPISNHLYFYWYRQILGQKVEFLVSFYNNEISEKSEIFDDQFSVERPDGSNFTLKIRSTKLEDSAMYFCASSEMAGRVRYEQYFGPGTRLTVT.

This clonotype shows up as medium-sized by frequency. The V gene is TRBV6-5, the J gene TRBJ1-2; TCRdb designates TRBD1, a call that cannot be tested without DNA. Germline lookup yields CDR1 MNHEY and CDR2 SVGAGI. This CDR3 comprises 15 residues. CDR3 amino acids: CASSYNPSGIGGYTF.

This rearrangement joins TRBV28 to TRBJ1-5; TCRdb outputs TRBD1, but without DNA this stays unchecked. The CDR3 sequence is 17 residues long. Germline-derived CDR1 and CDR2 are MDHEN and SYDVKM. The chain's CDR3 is CASTLRGQGARNQPQHF.

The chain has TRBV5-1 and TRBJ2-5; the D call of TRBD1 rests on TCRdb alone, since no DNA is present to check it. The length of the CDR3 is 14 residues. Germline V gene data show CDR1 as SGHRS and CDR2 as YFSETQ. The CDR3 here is CASSLGDPAETQYF.

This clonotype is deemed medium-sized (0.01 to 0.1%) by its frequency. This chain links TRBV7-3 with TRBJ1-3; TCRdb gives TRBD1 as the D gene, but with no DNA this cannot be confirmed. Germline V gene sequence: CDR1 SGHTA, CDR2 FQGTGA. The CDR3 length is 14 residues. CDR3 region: CASSRDRAGNTIYF.